This T cell receptor beta chain was observed in a study of neoadjuvant anti-PD-1 for oral cavity cancer. About the research overall: Most patients had three to four biweekly doses of 3 mg/kg nivolumab before resection. General study findings and limits: Higher pretreatment Treg/Th17 ratios tracked higher pretreatment blood clonality. Greater tumor shrinkage accompanied bigger post-treatment sizes of preexisting clones.

Comment on this clone: Its target is not known.

Time point meaning: after neoadjuvant nivolumab, at surgical resection. Patients were newly diagnosed with stage II-IVA oral cavity squamous cell carcinoma without prior systemic or radiation treatment. Here immunoSEQ multiplex PCR was the method, and the copy in TCRdb shows in-frame clones only, minus some. The sample yields some 6,200 clones, approximately 58% seen once. The receptor comes from a person between 40 and 80 years old with oral cavity squamous cell carcinoma. Material: tumor tissue, obtained after nivolumab (anti-PD-1) treatment.

The CDR3 bases are TGCGCCAGCATGGCTAGCGGGGGCTCCTACAATGAGCAGTTCTTC. Residues: CASMASGGSYNEQFF. The J gene is TRBJ2-1, the V gene TRBV10-1; TRBD2 matches at 10 bases. This CDR3 is 15 amino acids long. After removal of 7 bases from V and 0 bases from J, the junction contained 3 bases not matched to a gene. Germline loops: CDR1 WNHNN, CDR2 SYGVQD (reference sequence).